These 16 T cell receptor beta chains were sequenced from one sample in a study of T cell repertoires in ileal Crohn's disease. This sample's time point: neoterminal ileum biopsy at postoperative endoscopy, about 6 months after surgery. Measured with immunoSEQ multiplex PCR; TCRdb has only the in-frame clones, and not every one. The sample has over 10,000 clones, roughly 73% seen once. The sequencing input was ileal tissue. All receptors come from an adult with Crohn's disease.

The rearrangement links TRBV18 to TRBJ1-1; the match to TRBD1 covers 7 bases. The ends lost 5 bases at V and 4 bases at J; junction bases unmatched: 4. CDR3 length: 13 residues. CDR1 KGHSH and CDR2 LQKENI come from the germline V gene. This chain's CDR3 is CASSDGTVTEAFF. The CDR3 DNA follows: TGTGCCAGCTCAGACGGGACAGTCACTGAAGCTTTCTTT. The full variable domain, with the rest looked up from reference TRBV18 and TRBJ1-1, is NAGVMQNPRHLVRRRGQEARLRCSPMKGHSHVYWYRQLPEEGLKFMVYLQKENIIDESGMPKERFSAEFPKEGPSILRIQQVVRGDSAAYFCASSDGTVTEAFFGQGTRLTVV.

The chain links TRBV5-1 to TRBJ1-6; TRBD1 might be the D (6 bases). Germline-derived CDR1 and CDR2 are SGHRS and YFSETQ. The CDR3 is made up of 18 amino acids. V was clipped by 2 bases and J by 8 bases, with 23 bases between them. Here the CDR3 DNA reads TGCGCCAGCAGCTTAGTTGGTTTGGACAGAGGGCAGTATTCACCCCTCCACTTT. Protein sequence: CASSLVGLDRGQYSPLHF.

For the CDR3, the DNA is TGCGCCAGCAGCTTAGGGACAGGGATGGTAGCCAAAAACATTCAGTACTTC. Translated: CASSLGTGMVAKNIQYF. V usage is TRBV5-1 and J usage is TRBJ2-4, with 9 bases that match TRBD1. Unmatched junction bases numbered 6, after V lost 2 bases and J lost 0 bases. CDR3 length: 17 residues. From germline, CDR1 is SGHRS and CDR2 YFSETQ.

This clone has more than one count but fewer than ten. The chain links TRBV19 to TRBJ1-4, with TRBD1 identical over 9 bases. Trimming cost V 9 bases and J 10 bases; bases outside gene matches: 9. The germline CDR1 and CDR2 sequences are LNHDA and SQIVND (reference sequence). CDR3 length equals 13 residues. DNA for the CDR3: TGTGCCAGCGGGGGGACAGGGAGATCAAAACTGTTTTTT. Amino acid sequence: CASGGTGRSKLFF.

The gene calls are TRBV6-5 and TRBJ1-1, with a possible D match to TRBD1 (6 bases). Germline lookup yields CDR1 MNHEY and CDR2 SVGAGI. The CDR3 is 15 amino acids. Trimming stripped 0 bases from V and 4 bases from J, with 12 bases between. The CDR3 reads CASSYSEGGVTEAFF. Written as DNA, the CDR3 is TGTGCCAGCAGTTACTCGGAAGGGGGGGTCACTGAAGCTTTCTTT.

As to this clone: The identical CDR3 is also encoded by other nucleotide sequences in the sample. This chain connects TRBV6-6 to TRBJ1-1, with D possibly TRBD1 on 6 matching bases. The CDR3 length is 13 residues. The ends were cut back, 2 bases at V and 3 bases at J, with 7 bases in the middle. The germline gives CDR1 MNHNY, CDR2 SVGAGI (reference sequence). The CDR3 coding sequence is TGTGCCAGCAGTTACACAGGGTACACTGAAGCTTTCTTT. Residues: CASSYTGYTEAFF.

This clone was counted between two and nine times. The chain is built from TRBV4-1 and TRBJ1-5, with D unclear. V was pared by 0 bases and J by 9 bases, with 6 bases between. CDR3 length: 12 residues. Per germline, CDR1 MGHRA and CDR2 YSYEKL. This CDR3 is CASSQEAGPQHF. The CDR3 coding sequence is TGCGCCAGCAGCCAAGAGGCGGGGCCCCAGCATTTT.

The chain couples TRBV7-2 to TRBJ1-2, with D hard to call. This CDR3 is 14 amino acids long. Germline V gene lookup returns CDR1 SGHTA and CDR2 FQGNSA. The V gene lost 0 bases and the J gene lost 3 bases, with 8 bases spanning the gap. The CDR3 DNA reads as TGTGCCAGCAGCTTAGCGAGACAAGACTATGGCTACACCTTC. This codes for CASSLARQDYGYTF. Using reference TRBV7-2 and TRBJ1-2 for the parts outside the CDR3, the full variable domain is GAGVSQSPSNKVTEKGKDVELRCDPISGHTALYWYRQSLGQGLEFLIYFQGNSAPDKSGLPSDRFSAERTGGSVSTLTIQRTQQEDSAVYLCASSLARQDYGYTFGSGTRLTVV.

This clone was counted only a few times. V and J are TRBV5-1 and TRBJ2-7; 8 nucleotides line up with TRBD1. Looked up from germline, CDR1 is SGHRS and CDR2 is YFSETQ. The CDR3 is 13 amino acids. V lost 4 bases to trimming and J lost 8 bases; unmatched junction nucleotides: 8. The CDR3 sequence is CASSTDDRGQQYF. The CDR3, as DNA: TGCGCCAGCAGCACGGATGACAGGGGCCAGCAGTACTTC.

The chain has TRBV5-3 and TRBJ1-5; 9 nucleotides agree with TRBD1. TRBV5-3 is an ORF for which the function is uncertain. V lost 4 bases to trimming and J lost 3 bases; unmatched junction nucleotides: 17. The CDR3 is 19 residues long. The CDR3 DNA follows: TGTGCCAGAAGCGGATGGGACAGGGTAACGTTTGTAGACAATCAGCCCCAGCATTTT. As protein: CARSGWDRVTFVDNQPQHF.

A remark on this clone: Other DNA sequences within the sample encode an identical CDR3. J is TRBJ2-1 and V is TRBV5-1, with 8 bases fitting TRBD2. This CDR3 spans 14 amino acids. Germline V CDR1 and CDR2: SGHRS, YFSETQ. V gave up 6 bases and J gave up 1 base; unmatched junction bases: 3. The CDR3 bases are TGCGCCAGCAAAAGCGGGGGTTCCTACAATGAGCAGTTCTTC. Protein product: CASKSGGSYNEQFF.

The chain recombines TRBV6-5 with TRBJ1-5; no reliable D call. The CDR3 runs to 14 residues. Germline V gene data show CDR1 as MNHEY and CDR2 as SVGAGI. Trimming removed 5 bases at V and 0 bases at J, with 8 bases between. This CDR3 is CASSRPGSNQPQHF. In nucleotides, the CDR3 is TGTGCCAGCAGTCGCCCGGGTAGCAATCAGCCCCAGCATTTT.

This rearrangement joins TRBV11-2 to TRBJ2-3; D remains ambiguous. This CDR3 is built from 13 residues. Trimming removed 5 bases from V and 5 bases from J, with 11 bases in between. From germline, CDR1 is SGHAT and CDR2 FQNNGV. The CDR3 loop reads CASSLWAGDTQYF. The CDR3 DNA sequence: TGTGCCAGCAGCCTTTGGGCCGGAGATACGCAGTATTTT.

The chain couples TRBV6-5 to TRBJ1-6; TRBD1 is a possible D gene (6 bases). CDR1 MNHEY and CDR2 SVGAGI come from the germline V gene. The length of the CDR3 is 14 residues. Between the trimmed V and J ends, which lost 5 bases and 7 bases, there was a span of 12 bases. In nucleotides, the CDR3 is TGTGCCAGCAGTATCGACAGGAAAAATTCACCCCTCCACTTT. Its translation: CASSIDRKNSPLHF.

The chain links TRBV6-5 to TRBJ2-1; 9 bases match TRBD2. The CDR3 consists of 14 residues. The germline CDR1 and CDR2 sequences are MNHEY and SVGAGI. The V segment lost 7 bases and the J segment 10 bases; nucleotides outside the gene matches: 11. The CDR3 nucleotides read TGTGCCAGCACCCAAGGGGGACTAGCTGACGAGCAGTTCTTC. Protein: CASTQGGLADEQFF.

This clone was counted a single time. The rearrangement uses TRBV28 and TRBJ1-2; the D gene is possibly TRBD1 (5 bases). CDR1 and CDR2 (germline): MDHEN, SYDVKM. V gave up 0 bases and J gave up 5 bases, with 13 bases separating them. The CDR3 sequence is 15 residues long. CDR3 sequence: CASSLWGREGYGYTF. CDR3 bases: TGTGCCAGCAGTTTATGGGGCAGGGAGGGGTATGGCTACACCTTC.